Following are 25 T cell receptor beta chains from one sample sequenced in a study of vaccination and CD4 T cells after COVID-19. Their target antigens are unknown. As for treatment: approximately 10-day PBMC culture with coronavirus spike peptide pools or control peptides (ViraFEST assay). Researchers collected the unexposed donor's CD4+ T cells before the COVID-19 pandemic (2011-2018). An Oncomine TCR Beta short-read assay was used to sequence the DNA from cultured CD4+ T cells. TCRdb itself ran the PCR reads through MiXCR, one entry per CDR3 protein. Here the sample spans about 5,400 distinct CDR3 sequences, roughly 44% being singletons. Sequenced input: CD4+ T cells from blood, cultured in vitro. These TCRs come from a human donor in good health.

This clonotype was found a few times. This chain connects TRBV27 to TRBJ1-6; 8 positions agree with TRBD1. The CDR3 has 14 residues. V lost 4 bases and J lost 6; bases outside the gene matches: 2. CDR1 MNHEY and CDR2 SMNVEV come from the germline V gene (reference sequence). In DNA form, the CDR3 reads TGTGCCAGCAGTTCAGGGGGCATTAATTCACCCCTCCACTTT. Protein product: CASSSGGINSPLHF.

This chain joins TRBV19 and TRBJ2-3; 7 nucleotides match TRBD1. The junction had 7 bases not matched to a gene; V was cut back by 1 base and J by 0 bases. The germline gives CDR1 LNHDA, CDR2 SQIVND (reference sequence). The CDR3 spans 17 residues. The CDR3 nucleotides read TGTGCCAGTAGTATAGGACAGGGCGCCCCTAGCACAGATACGCAGTATTTT. Amino acid sequence: CASSIGQGAPSTDTQYF.

CDR3 bases: TGTGCCAGCAGTTCAACTCCGGGACAGGGGGTAGGGACCCAGTACTTC. It encodes CASSSTPGQGVGTQYF. The chain employs TRBV7-9 and TRBJ2-5; 11 positions match TRBD1. CDR1 SEHNR and CDR2 FQNEAQ come from the germline V gene (reference sequence). V shed 6 bases and J 7 bases; nucleotides not matched to a gene: 13. This CDR3 comprises 16 residues.

This chain links TRBV12-3 or TRBV12-4 with TRBJ2-2; 8 bases are a match to TRBD1. There are 15 residues in the CDR3. Trimming at V came to 2 bases and at J to 6 bases, leaving 5 bases not matched to a gene. CDR3 sequence (DNA): TGTGCCAGCAGTTTACAGGGGGCGCTTTCCGGGGAGCTGTTTTTT. It is translated as CASSLQGALSGELFF.

This clonotype was counted between two and nine times. CDR3 DNA sequence: TGCGCCAGCAGCTTCGACAGGGCGAGCGGGGTTATTAGCGAGCAGTACTTC. Translation gives CASSFDRASGVISEQYF. The chain couples TRBV4-1 to TRBJ2-7; D may correspond to TRBD1 or TRBD2 (7 bases each). CDR1 is MGHRA, CDR2 YSYEKL, per germline. The CDR3 totals 17 residues. V was pared by 5 bases and J by 6 bases, with 26 bases between.

The rearrangement uses TRBV7-9 and TRBJ1-1; D unresolved. Trimming took off 4 bases at V and 4 bases at J, with 16 bases between the two ends. The germline gives CDR1 SEHNR, CDR2 FQNEAQ (reference sequence). The CDR3 has 15 amino acids. The CDR3 here is CASSSGREGTTEAFF. In nucleotides, the CDR3 is TGTGCCAGCAGCTCCGGGAGAGAGGGCACCACTGAAGCTTTCTTT.

The J gene is TRBJ2-1, the V gene TRBV21-1; the table's D call TRBD2 went unverified against the DNA. TRBV21-1 is tagged as a pseudogene. The CDR3 consists of 17 residues. The CDR3 here is CASSKGKRGCSYNEQFF. For the CDR3, the DNA is TGTGCCAGCAGCAAAGGAAAGCGGGGATGCTCCTACAATGAGCAGTTCTTC.

V and J are TRBV19 and TRBJ1-5; D may be TRBD1 (6 bases). V was trimmed by 3 bases and J by 2 bases, leaving 8 bases between them. The CDR3 has 14 amino acids. Germline CDR1 and CDR2: LNHDA and SQIVND (reference sequence). The CDR3 DNA reads TGTGCCAGTAGTATGACAGGTGGCAATCAGCCCCAGCATTTT. Its protein is CASSMTGGNQPQHF.

Concerning this clonotype itself: Because the CDR3's place on the DNA is in doubt, the DNA is left out and the CDR3 is given as listed by TCRdb. This chain uses TRBV27 with TRBJ1-2; TRBD1, as called in the table, went unchecked against the DNA. From germline, CDR1 is MNHEY and CDR2 SMNVEV (reference sequence). The CDR3 length equals 17 residues, ends included. This CDR3 is CASSLGTGQGGNYGYTF.

The J gene is TRBJ1-4, the V gene TRBV20-1, with D hard to call. Germline-derived CDR1 and CDR2 are DFQATT and SNEGSKA (reference sequence). V was cut by 3 bases and J by 7 bases, with 12 bases left in between. CDR3 size: 13 residues. The CDR3 region is CSASSPGGEKLFF. Here the CDR3 DNA reads TGCAGTGCTAGTTCGCCAGGAGGTGAAAAACTGTTTTTT.

Here the CDR3 reads CASSYFAGEGTEAFF. CDR3 coding DNA: TGTGCCAGCAGTTACTTTGCAGGGGAAGGGACTGAAGCTTTCTTT. J is TRBJ1-1 and V is TRBV6-5, with a possible D match to TRBD1 (6 bases). CDR3 length: 15 residues. CDR1 and CDR2 (germline): MNHEY, SVGAGI. Trimming removed 1 base at V and 5 bases at J, with 14 bases between.

The chain combines TRBV10-3 with TRBJ1-4, with TRBD1 matching 8 bases. Per the germline V gene, CDR1 is ENHRY and CDR2 is SYGVKD. This CDR3 has 14 residues. V lost 10 bases and J lost 7; bases outside the gene matches: 11. CDR3 residues: CARGPGGASEKLFF. CDR3 sequence (DNA): TGTGCCAGGGGCCCAGGGGGCGCGAGTGAAAAACTGTTTTTT.

This chain links TRBV5-4 with TRBJ1-2; 7 bases align to TRBD1. The V gene end was trimmed by 4 bases and the J gene end by 0 bases; junction bases not matched to a gene: 9. Germline V gene sequence: CDR1 SGHNT, CDR2 YYREEE (reference sequence). This CDR3 contains 16 residues. The chain's CDR3 is CASSPRGTATNYGYTF. The DNA of the CDR3 is TGTGCCAGCAGCCCACGGGGGACAGCGACTAACTATGGCTACACCTTC.

V and J are TRBV19 and TRBJ2-5, with TRBD1 identical over 12 bases. CDR1 and CDR2 (germline): LNHDA, SQIVND (reference sequence). The CDR3 has 16 amino acids. Germline trimming cut 10 bases from V and 5 bases from J; bases unmatched to any gene: 14. The CDR3 nucleotides are TGTGCCACCGATGAGGGGACAGGGGGCTCCAGGGAGACCCAGTACTTC. Translating gives CATDEGTGGSRETQYF. Using reference TRBV19 and TRBJ2-5 for the parts outside the CDR3, the full variable domain is DGGITQSPKYLFRKEGQNVTLSCEQNLNHDAMYWYRQDPGQGLRLIYYSQIVNDFQKGDIAEGYSVSREKKESFPLTVTSAQKNPTAFYLCATDEGTGGSRETQYFGPGTRLLVL.

This chain joins TRBV20-1 and TRBJ1-1; D is ambiguous. The germline CDR1 and CDR2 sequences are DFQATT and SNEGSKA (reference sequence). Trimming cost V 7 bases and J 1 base, with 7 bases left between them. CDR3 length equals 11 residues. The CDR3 coding sequence is TGCAGTGGAACAGCGAACACTGAAGCTTTCTTT. Its translation: CSGTANTEAFF.

This chain joins TRBV7-2 and TRBJ1-2; D gene unclear. V was trimmed by 2 bases and J by 3 bases, leaving 7 bases between them. The V gene's germline CDR1 is SGHTA and CDR2 FQGNSA. This CDR3 has 13 residues. This CDR3 is CASSLWGYYGYTF. CDR3 nucleotide sequence: TGTGCCAGCAGCTTATGGGGATACTATGGCTACACCTTC.

J is TRBJ1-1 and V is TRBV14; D gene unclear. The V gene lost 5 bases and the J gene lost 7 bases, with 11 bases spanning the gap. CDR1 and CDR2 (germline): SGHDN, FVKESK. The CDR3 length is 12 residues. The CDR3 DNA sequence: TGTGCCAGCAGCAAAAGTTCGGATGAAGCTTTCTTT. Its protein product is CASSKSSDEAFF.

The chain joins TRBV12-3 or TRBV12-4 to TRBJ2-3, with a tentative D call TRBD2 (6 bases). This CDR3 has 14 residues. The ends were cut back, 6 bases at V and 5 bases at J, with 15 bases in the middle. This chain's CDR3 is CASRGGVGLDTQYF. CDR3 sequence (DNA): TGTGCCAGCAGAGGCGGGGTTGGCTTAGATACGCAGTATTTT.

This chain connects TRBV7-9 to TRBJ2-3; a possible D gene is TRBD2 (6 bases). The CDR3 has 16 residues. Germline CDR1 SEHNR, CDR2 FQNEAQ (reference sequence). Trimming left V 4 bases short and J 0 bases short, with 14 bases between. The CDR3 DNA sequence: TGTGCCAGCAGCTCTCTACCGGGAGAAAGCACAGATACGCAGTATTTT. It yields the protein CASSSLPGESTDTQYF.

This clonotype was recorded a few times. V usage is TRBV27 and J usage is TRBJ1-5; D call uncertain. The germline gives CDR1 MNHEY, CDR2 SMNVEV (reference sequence). This CDR3 has 12 amino acids. Trimming stripped 6 bases from V and 6 bases from J, with 9 bases between. The CDR3 sequence is CASREGLQPQHF. As DNA, the CDR3 is TGTGCCAGCAGGGAGGGCCTTCAGCCCCAGCATTTT.

The CDR3 DNA follows: TGTGCCAGCAATACCAGGCAAAACACTGAAGCTTTCTTT. It codes for CASNTRQNTEAFF. The J gene is TRBJ1-1, the V gene TRBV6-1; D is uncertain. This CDR3 is built from 13 residues. Trimming took 7 bases from V and 2 from J, leaving 11 bases between them. CDR1 and CDR2 from the germline V gene are MNHNS and SASEGT.

The CDR3 nucleotides read TGTGCCAGCAGCGCCGGACAGGCCCGAAGCGAGCAGTACTTC. Translation gives CASSAGQARSEQYF. The chain employs TRBV7-3 and TRBJ2-7, with 7 bases fitting TRBD1. Germline V gene data show CDR1 as SGHTA and CDR2 as FQGTGA. The CDR3 sequence is 14 residues long. V lost 5 bases to trimming and J lost 6 bases; unmatched junction nucleotides: 10.

This clonotype was counted a single time. The rearrangement uses TRBV9 and TRBJ1-2, with a tentative D call TRBD1 (5 bases). V lost 1 base to trimming and J lost 1 base, with 11 bases between them. The germline V gene has CDR1 SGDLS and CDR2 YYNGEE. The CDR3 consists of 15 residues. CDR3 DNA sequence: TGTGCCAGCAGCGTATCCGCAGACAGTAACTATGGCTACACCTTC. Its translation: CASSVSADSNYGYTF.

The V call is TRBV6-4, the J call TRBJ1-2, with 8 bases matching TRBD1. Germline CDR1 is MRHNA and CDR2 is SNTAGT. This CDR3 comprises 14 residues. V lost 5 bases to trimming and J lost 2 bases; unmatched junction nucleotides: 4. The CDR3 DNA is TGTGCCAGCAGTCCAGGGGGCTTAAACTATGGCTACACCTTC. Its protein is CASSPGGLNYGYTF.

On this clonotype itself: A much larger clone sits a single nucleotide away, making a read error possible. The genes are TRBV27 and TRBJ1-2, with TRBD1 as a possible D gene (6 bases). CDR1 MNHEY and CDR2 SMNVEV come from the germline V gene (reference sequence). This CDR3 has 18 amino acids. The CDR3 here is CASSFHGDNSPRYYGHTF. For the CDR3, the DNA is TGTGCCAGCAGTTTCCATGGGGACAACTCCCCGCGGTACTATGGCCACACCTTC.